This TCR beta chain was captured in a study of cytomegalovirus exposure and HLA in healthy donors. The study's findings and limits: Sequencing artifact likely explains a cluster of highly shared sequence variants. Cytomegalovirus-associated TCR beta chains were listed, numbering more than 150.

The trim removed 2 bases at V and 7 bases at J, leaving 6 bases unmatched. This CDR3 is 15 amino acids long. CDR1 and CDR2 from the germline V gene are MNHEY and SMNVEV (reference sequence). Primers: 60 Vbeta forward and 13 Jbeta reverse. Clones were read by immunoSEQ multiplex PCR, and TCRdb kept only the in-frame ones, dropping some. The sample lists 150,000 to 200,000 clones, roughly 80% occurring once. Of note for this clone: Its antigen is not known.

Each donor's status was that of a healthy bone marrow donor. Sampled while nominally healthy, donors likely had unrecorded immune exposures. Material: PBMCs. The chain links TRBV27 to TRBJ1-5, with 9 nucleotides matching TRBD1. The sequence was collected from a woman between 18 and 29 years old in good health and CMV-seronegative. The CDR3 DNA follows: TGTGCCAGCAGTTTACTTCGGGACAGGGAACAGCCCCAGCATTTT. It specifies CASSLLRDREQPQHF.